This record looks at one T cell receptor beta chain sequence and its context. The CDR3 covers 18 residues. The V gene's germline CDR1 is LNHDA and CDR2 SQIVND (reference sequence). With 3 bases removed from V and 7 bases from J, the gap between germline ends came to 22 bases. This sample is part of a study of shared T cell receptors in the human thymus. Data came from immunoSEQ multiplex PCR; TCRdb stores just in-frame clones and leaves some out. The sample lists 550,000 to 800,000 clones, 70% to 90% seen once, with about 0.0098% in the top ten. This sample was also put to use in a study of human thymus T cells.

Sequenced input: thymocytes. V is TRBV19 and J is TRBJ1-6; D is undetermined. The TCR originated in a girl under two years old with a congenital heart defect. CDR3 amino acids: CASSIPGGSTFRNSPLHF. The CDR3 nucleotides are TGTGCCAGTAGTATCCCTGGCGGCAGCACTTTTAGGAATTCACCCCTCCACTTT.